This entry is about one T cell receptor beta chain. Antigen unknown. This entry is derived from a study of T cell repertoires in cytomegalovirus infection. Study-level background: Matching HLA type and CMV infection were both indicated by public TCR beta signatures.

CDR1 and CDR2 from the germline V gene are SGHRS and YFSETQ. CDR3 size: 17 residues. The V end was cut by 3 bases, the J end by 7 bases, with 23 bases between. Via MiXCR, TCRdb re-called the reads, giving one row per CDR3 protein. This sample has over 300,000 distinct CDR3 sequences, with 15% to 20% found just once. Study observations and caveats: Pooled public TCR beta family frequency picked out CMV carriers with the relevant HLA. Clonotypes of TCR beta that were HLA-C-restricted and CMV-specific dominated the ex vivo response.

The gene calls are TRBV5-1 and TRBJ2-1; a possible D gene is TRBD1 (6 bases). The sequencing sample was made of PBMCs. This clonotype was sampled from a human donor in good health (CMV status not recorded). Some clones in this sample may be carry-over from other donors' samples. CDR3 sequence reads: CASSWMPTGLEGNEQFF. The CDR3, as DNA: TGCGCCAGCAGCTGGATGCCCACAGGGTTAGAAGGGAATGAGCAGTTCTTC.